This T cell receptor (beta chain) was profiled in a study of blood T cells in healthy people across ages. This clonotype turned up a few times. The V and J ends lost 6 bases and 4 bases respectively, with 15 bases between them. Germline V gene lookup returns CDR1 SGHNT and CDR2 YENEEA. The CDR3 runs to 14 residues. Combining a sample-barcoded 5' primer with a J-beta primer mix, a second PCR ran for about 6 to 11 cycles. Each CDR3 protein gets one entry after TCRdb re-called the 5' RACE reads with MiXCR. The sample contains about 670,000 distinct CDR3 sequences, approximately 52% of which appear only once.

The chain combines TRBV11-3 with TRBJ1-1; D is possibly TRBD1 (5 bases). Specimen: blood. The clonotype comes from an elderly woman in good health. The CDR3: CASSQGGVVTEAFF. DNA for the CDR3: TGTGCCAGCAGTCAGGGTGGGGTAGTCACTGAAGCTTTCTTT.